The following is a TCR beta chain sequence with its context. In the original processing: Amplification with reference gene primers provided the estimates of nucleated cell counts. Measured with immunoSEQ multiplex PCR; TCRdb has only the in-frame clones, and not every one. V, J and clone size derive from that table, while D and trimming were established from the DNA sequence. There are about 430,000 clones in the sample; about 88% occur only once, and 1.4% to 1.5% lies in the top ten. The V gene's germline CDR1 is SNHLY and CDR2 FYNNEI. The CDR3 has 15 amino acids. V lost 6 bases and J 1 base, leaving 12 bases between the germline ends. These data are taken from a study of blood T cell repertoires in COVID-19. Across the whole study: Both acute and convalescent COVID-19 samples were obtained from the United States, Italy and Spain.

All enrollees were roughly 18 to 89 years old and from fewer than 25 US areas. Exposed participants encountered a COVID-19 case during the 2 weeks preceding study entry. Sequenced: PBMCs or T cells enriched from blood (not recorded which). The sequence came from a woman between 18 and 29 years old who had been exposed to COVID-19. The J gene is TRBJ2-2, the V gene TRBV2; TRBD1 is a possible D gene (6 bases). DNA of the CDR3: TGTGCCAGCAGAGAACAGGGCGTGAACACCGGGGAGCTGTTTTTT. Translated, it gives CASREQGVNTGELFF.